The rows below give T cell receptor beta chains drawn from one sample of a study of cytomegalovirus exposure and HLA in healthy donors. Generated by immunoSEQ multiplex PCR, the TCRdb table keeps only in-frame clones and is missing some. The table has tens of thousands of clones, roughly 67% seen once. Specimen: PBMCs. All receptors come from a human donor in good health. The CDR3 runs from the conserved cysteine through the conserved F or W. A D gene is named only where the DNA matches it firmly. Size tells how often a clone was seen (once, few, many) or the class of an expanded clone, and some rows leave it out.

v_call	d_call	clone_size	j_call	cdr3_aa	cdr3_nt
TRBV2	NA	NA	TRBJ2-2	CASKGTTNTGELFF	TGTGCCAGCAAGGGGACAACGAACACCGGGGAGCTGTTTTTT
TRBV10-3	TRBD1	NA	TRBJ2-1	CAISDPRTGGASNEQFF	TGTGCCATCAGTGACCCTAGGACAGGGGGCGCCTCCAATGAGCAGTTCTTC
TRBV13	TRBD2	few	TRBJ2-1	CASSPGLAIPSGLNEQFF	TGTGCCAGCAGCCCCGGACTAGCGATCCCTTCTGGTCTCAATGAGCAGTTCTTC
TRBV4-3	NA	NA	TRBJ1-2	CASSPPTPGLYGYTF	TGCGCCAGCAGCCCTCCCACCCCCGGTCTCTATGGCTACACCTTC
TRBV4-1	NA	NA	TRBJ2-1	CASSQDSREGNHGEQFF	TGCGCCAGCAGCCAAGATTCCAGGGAAGGGAATCATGGTGAGCAGTTCTTC
TRBV6-1	NA	NA	TRBJ1-2	CASSDSANYGYTF	TGTGCCAGCAGTGATAGTGCTAACTATGGCTACACCTTC
TRBV11-3	TRBD1	NA	TRBJ1-1	CASSSGTGTEAFF	TGTGCCAGCAGCTCCGGGACAGGCACTGAAGCTTTCTTT
TRBV11-3	TRBD1	NA	TRBJ1-1	CASSLQGAYDTEAFF	TGTGCCAGCAGCTTACAGGGGGCTTACGACACTGAAGCTTTCTTT
TRBV29-1	NA	NA	TRBJ1-5	CSVGGGDQPQHF	TGCAGCGTTGGCGGGGGGGATCAGCCCCAGCATTTT
TRBV7-2	NA	NA	TRBJ1-1	CASSLAPLLNTEAFF	TGTGCCAGCAGCTTAGCTCCCCTTTTGAACACTGAAGCTTTCTTT
TRBV4-1	NA	NA	TRBJ2-1	CASSQEVRDFSYNEQFF	TGCGCCAGCAGCCAAGAAGTGCGGGACTTCTCCTACAATGAGCAGTTCTTC
TRBV5-1	NA	NA	TRBJ1-2	CASSTGGEYGYTF	TGCGCCAGCAGCACGGGAGGGGAATATGGCTACACCTTC
TRBV6-5	TRBD1	NA	TRBJ1-5	CASSYSEQGAGQPQHF	TGTGCCAGCAGTTACTCTGAGCAGGGGGCCGGGCAGCCCCAGCATTTT
TRBV6-5	NA	NA	TRBJ1-1	CASRVSTRAQAFF	TGTGCCAGCAGGGTATCGACGCGGGCCCAAGCTTTCTTT
TRBV13	TRBD2	NA	TRBJ2-5	CASSWGLAAQETQYF	TGTGCCAGCAGCTGGGGACTAGCGGCACAAGAGACCCAGTACTTC
TRBV6-5	TRBD1	NA	TRBJ1-1	CASRDRGATEAFF	TGTGCCAGCAGGGACAGGGGGGCCACTGAAGCTTTCTTT
TRBV5-1	NA	NA	TRBJ1-1	CASNRDMDTEAFF	TGCGCCAGCAACAGGGATATGGACACTGAAGCTTTCTTT
TRBV5-1	TRBD1	NA	TRBJ2-5	CASSSQGRETQYF	TGCGCCAGCAGCTCACAGGGGCGGGAGACCCAGTACTTC